The next 25 T cell receptor beta chains were all read from a single sample in a study of blood T cell repertoires in COVID-19 (dated by TCRdb to 2018 to 2020). The library came from the immunoSEQ multiplex PCR assay. TCRdb provides this immuneACCESS table in a form limited to in-frame rearrangements. Some clones are lacking; in checked studies, under half of them reflect an unresolved V gene, and why the rest are absent is not known. This sample gives about 64,000 clones in total; roughly 84% of them show up just once. In total, the top ten clones hold roughly 5.6% of the sample. Material for sequencing was peripheral blood. The receptors come from a woman aged 55-69 years with acute or convalescent COVID-19.

The chain joins TRBV5-6 to TRBJ1-3, with D possibly matching TRBD1 (5 bases). Deletions cut 0 bases from V and 4 bases from J, with 17 bases between. Germline CDR1 reads SGHDT; CDR2 reads YYEEEE. CDR3 size: 17 residues. The CDR3 loop is CASSLGQGLFSGNTIYF. In nucleotides, the CDR3 is TGTGCCAGCAGCTTGGGGCAGGGACTTTTCTCCGGAAACACCATATATTTT.

The V gene is TRBV18, the J gene TRBJ2-1; 10 positions match TRBD2. This CDR3 region has 13 residues. The V gene end was trimmed by 3 bases and the J gene end by 9 bases; junction bases not matched to a gene: 2. The germline V gene encodes CDR1 KGHSH and CDR2 LQKENI. The CDR3 DNA reads TGTGCCAGCTCACCCCAGCGGGGGGGTGAGCAGTTCTTC. It yields the protein CASSPQRGGEQFF.

The chain employs TRBV15 and TRBJ1-4, with a possible D match to TRBD1 (5 bases). V was pared by 0 bases and J by 8 bases, with 7 bases between. Germline loops: CDR1 LNHNV, CDR2 YYDKDF (reference sequence). The CDR3 consists of 13 residues. In nucleotides, the CDR3 is TGTGCCACCAGCAGAGATGCAGGGGAAAAACTGTTTTTT. Encoded protein: CATSRDAGEKLFF.

By frequency in the sample, this clone is medium-sized (0.01 to 0.1%). The rearrangement joins TRBV9 to TRBJ1-2; 8 bases are shared with TRBD1. Germline CDR1 reads SGDLS; CDR2 reads YYNGEE. The V and J ends lost 4 bases and 4 bases, in that order; junction bases with no gene match: 12. The CDR3 totals 16 residues. The CDR3 loop reads CASSPRGQGGSYGYTF. The CDR3 DNA sequence: TGTGCCAGCAGCCCCCGCGGACAGGGAGGGTCCTATGGCTACACCTTC.

The chain joins TRBV7-9 to TRBJ1-1; 9 bases line up with TRBD1. CDR3 size: 14 residues. Germline V gene lookup returns CDR1 SEHNR and CDR2 FQNEAQ (reference sequence). With V trimmed by 5 bases and J by 4 bases, 5 bases remained unmatched. CDR3 sequence reads: CASSTTGGGTEAFF. The CDR3 coding sequence is TGTGCCAGCAGCACGACAGGGGGAGGCACTGAAGCTTTCTTT.

The chain combines TRBV19 with TRBJ2-1, with 7 bases that match TRBD2. Per the germline V gene, CDR1 is LNHDA and CDR2 is SQIVND (reference sequence). The CDR3 has 18 residues. V lost 0 bases and J lost 2; bases outside the gene matches: 10. In DNA, the CDR3 is TGTGCCAGTAGTATAGATGGGATTGCCGGGGGGACCTACAATGAGCAGTTCTTC. Its translation: CASSIDGIAGGTYNEQFF.

This clone came up a few times. V is TRBV5-6 and J is TRBJ2-5, with 9 positions matching TRBD2. Losses at the gene ends were 1 base for V and 2 bases for J; bases not matched to a gene: 9. The CDR3 contains 17 residues. In germline, CDR1 is SGHDT, CDR2 YYEEEE. The CDR3 nucleotides are TGTGCCAGCAGCTTGTTCAAAGCGGGGGGCGGGCAAGAGACCCAGTACTTC. It translates to CASSLFKAGGGQETQYF. Full variable domain (outside the CDR3, taken from reference TRBV5-6 and TRBJ2-5): DAGVTQSPTHLIKTRGQQVTLRCSPKSGHDTVSWYQQALGQGPQFIFQYYEEEERQRGNFPDRFSGHQFPNYSSELNVNALLLGDSALYLCASSLFKAGGGQETQYFGPGTRLLVL.

This sequence joins TRBV7-9 and TRBJ2-7, with 7 bases matching TRBD1. The CDR3 runs 14 residues. V gave up 4 bases and J gave up 7 bases; unmatched junction bases: 10. Germline V lookup: CDR1 SEHNR, CDR2 FQNEAQ (reference sequence). The CDR3 here is CASSSDRVALEQYF. For the CDR3, the DNA is TGTGCCAGCAGCTCCGACAGGGTCGCACTAGAGCAGTACTTC.

Here the CDR3 DNA reads TGTGCCAGCAGTTTCACCTGGGGCGGCTACACCTTC. It yields the protein CASSFTWGGYTF. The chain links TRBV7-9 to TRBJ1-2, with D possibly matching TRBD1 (5 bases). The V end lost 6 bases, the J end lost 8 bases, and 13 bases lay between the germline ends. The germline V gene has CDR1 SEHNR and CDR2 FQNEAQ (reference sequence). The CDR3 runs to 12 residues.

The rearrangement links TRBV20-1 to TRBJ2-7; 8 nucleotides line up with TRBD2. This CDR3 is 12 amino acids long. The V segment lost 3 bases and the J segment 4 bases; nucleotides outside the gene matches: 2. Germline V CDR1 and CDR2: DFQATT, SNEGSKA (reference sequence). CDR3 DNA sequence: TGCAGTGCTAGTCCGGGAGGGTACGAGCAGTACTTC. As protein: CSASPGGYEQYF.

The gene calls are TRBV12-5 and TRBJ1-2; D perhaps matches TRBD1 (6 bases). Trimming shortened V by 6 bases and J by 3 bases, and 8 bases separated the two germline ends. The length of the CDR3 is 12 residues. Germline values: CDR1 LGHNT, CDR2 FRNRAP. DNA for the CDR3: TGTGCTAGTGGGGACAGCTACTATGGCTACACCTTC. It codes for CASGDSYYGYTF.

This clone was counted a few times. The gene calls are TRBV9 and TRBJ2-3; TRBD2 agrees at 8 bases. With V trimmed by 4 bases and J by 0 bases, 10 bases remained unmatched. Germline assignment: CDR1 SGDLS and CDR2 YYNGEE. This CDR3 region has 17 residues. The CDR3 is CASSPRSRGASTDTQYF. The CDR3 DNA follows: TGTGCCAGCAGCCCCAGGTCGCGGGGGGCTAGCACAGATACGCAGTATTTT.

V usage is TRBV7-2 and J usage is TRBJ2-5; TRBD2 matches 8 bases. The length of the CDR3 is 15 residues. Germline V CDR1 and CDR2: SGHTA, FQGNSA. V shed 2 bases and J 1 base; nucleotides not matched to a gene: 3. CDR3 DNA sequence: TGTGCCAGCAGCTTAACACTAGCGGCCCAAGAGACCCAGTACTTC. It is translated as CASSLTLAAQETQYF.

The rearrangement uses TRBV6-6 and TRBJ1-5; a possible D gene is TRBD1 (6 bases). Germline assignment: CDR1 MNHNY and CDR2 SVGAGI (reference sequence). Trimming took off 7 bases at V and 6 bases at J, with 19 bases between the two ends. The CDR3 totals 15 residues. The CDR3 reads CASTPGRGRSQPQHF. CDR3 coding DNA: TGTGCCAGCACCCCCGGGAGGGGGAGAAGTCAGCCCCAGCATTTT.

V gene TRBV5-1 combines with J gene TRBJ2-3, with 8 nucleotides matching TRBD2. V gave up 0 bases and J gave up 1 base; unmatched junction bases: 1. The CDR3 sequence is 15 residues long. Germline V gives CDR1 SGHRS, CDR2 YFSETQ. In DNA, the CDR3 is TGCGCCAGCAGCTTGGGGCGGGGGGGCACAGATACGCAGTATTTT. This gives the protein CASSLGRGGTDTQYF.

CDR3 amino acids: CAWDTGSLNTEAFF. CDR3 bases: TGTGCCTGGGATACAGGGTCCCTGAACACTGAAGCTTTCTTT. The chain links TRBV30 to TRBJ1-1, with D possibly being TRBD1 (6 bases). The CDR3 extends over 14 amino acids. V gave up 5 bases and J gave up 0 bases, with 13 bases separating them. Looked up from germline, CDR1 is GTSNPN and CDR2 is SVGIG (reference sequence).

The genes are TRBV5-1 and TRBJ2-1; D is perhaps TRBD1 (5 bases). The V end was cut by 4 bases, the J end by 0 bases, with 20 bases between. The V gene's germline CDR1 is SGHRS and CDR2 YFSETQ. The CDR3 spans 18 residues. The CDR3 is CASSPSGAALDSYNEQFF. In DNA, the CDR3 is TGCGCCAGCAGCCCGAGTGGGGCAGCCCTCGACTCCTACAATGAGCAGTTCTTC. The entire variable domain, with the rest obtained from reference TRBV5-1 and TRBJ2-1, is as follows: KAGVTQTPRYLIKTRGQQVTLSCSPISGHRSVSWYQQTPGQGLQFLFEYFSETQRNKGNFPGRFSGRQFSNSRSEMNVSTLELGDSALYLCASSPSGAALDSYNEQFFGPGTRLTVL.

The V gene is TRBV6-1, the J gene TRBJ2-7; maybe TRBD2 (6 bases). Germline V lookup: CDR1 MNHNS, CDR2 SASEGT. The CDR3 sequence is 16 residues long. V was pared by 0 bases and J by 5 bases, with 17 bases between. CDR3 bases: TGTGCCAGCAGTGAAGCGGCCTGGCGGGGAATGAACGAGCAGTACTTC. This gives the protein CASSEAAWRGMNEQYF.

This chain links TRBV2 with TRBJ1-1; 7 bases are shared with TRBD1. The CDR3 is 13 amino acids. V was clipped by 9 bases and J by 1 base; unmatched bases: 5. Germline CDR1 reads SNHLY; CDR2 reads FYNNEI. This CDR3 is CASMGQPNTEAFF. The CDR3 DNA reads as TGTGCCAGTATGGGACAGCCGAACACTGAAGCTTTCTTT.

This chain connects TRBV27 to TRBJ2-2; D remains ambiguous. The CDR3 spans 16 residues. V was shortened by 6 bases and J by 4 bases, with 18 bases between the two germline ends. Germline V gene data show CDR1 as MNHEY and CDR2 as SMNVEV (reference sequence). The CDR3 here is CASSYRIQTGTGELFF. The DNA of the CDR3 is TGTGCCAGCAGCTACCGTATCCAAACGGGCACCGGGGAGCTGTTTTTT.

This clone was found a few times. CDR3 protein: CASSGGPHNEQFF. The CDR3 DNA reads as TGTGCCAGCTCGGGGGGCCCTCACAATGAGCAGTTCTTC. V gene TRBV7-2 combines with J gene TRBJ2-1; TRBD2 might be the D (7 bases). The length of the CDR3 is 13 residues. Trimming removed 8 bases at V and 5 bases at J, with 13 bases between. In germline, CDR1 is SGHTA, CDR2 FQGNSA.

Here the CDR3 reads CASSPPGQTFYEQYF. Here the CDR3 DNA reads TGTGCCAGCTCACCACCGGGACAGACTTTCTACGAGCAGTACTTC. The V gene is TRBV18, the J gene TRBJ2-7, with 7 positions matching TRBD1. Losses at the gene ends were 0 bases for V and 3 bases for J; bases not matched to a gene: 5. Germline V CDR1 and CDR2: KGHSH, LQKENI. The CDR3 is 15 amino acids. The entire variable domain, with the rest obtained from reference TRBV18 and TRBJ2-7, is as follows: NAGVMQNPRHLVRRRGQEARLRCSPMKGHSHVYWYRQLPEEGLKFMVYLQKENIIDESGMPKERFSAEFPKEGPSILRIQQVVRGDSAAYFCASSPPGQTFYEQYFGPGTRLTVT.

This clone was picked up a small number of times. The chain carries TRBV4-1 and TRBJ1-4; D might be TRBD1 (6 bases). The ends were cut back, 2 bases at V and 5 bases at J, with 9 bases in the middle. CDR1 and CDR2 (germline): MGHRA, YSYEKL. The CDR3 has 14 residues. The chain's CDR3 is CASSQTGSNEKLFF. CDR3 in DNA: TGCGCCAGCAGCCAAACAGGGTCAAATGAAAAACTGTTTTTT.

The chain carries TRBV6-1 and TRBJ1-3; D uncertain. From germline, CDR1 is MNHNS and CDR2 SASEGT. The CDR3 runs to 16 residues. V was cut by 2 bases and J by 0 bases, with 11 bases left in between. CDR3 sequence: CASSERRIASGNTIYF. For the CDR3, the DNA is TGTGCCAGCAGTGAAAGACGTATAGCCTCTGGAAACACCATATATTTT.

The chain couples TRBV2 to TRBJ1-1; D ambiguous. The germline V gene encodes CDR1 SNHLY and CDR2 FYNNEI. Trimming removed 8 bases at V and 4 bases at J, with 11 bases between. CDR3 size: 12 residues. The CDR3 coding sequence is TGTGCCAGCTTCCGGAGGGTCACTGAAGCTTTCTTT. Translation: CASFRRVTEAFF.